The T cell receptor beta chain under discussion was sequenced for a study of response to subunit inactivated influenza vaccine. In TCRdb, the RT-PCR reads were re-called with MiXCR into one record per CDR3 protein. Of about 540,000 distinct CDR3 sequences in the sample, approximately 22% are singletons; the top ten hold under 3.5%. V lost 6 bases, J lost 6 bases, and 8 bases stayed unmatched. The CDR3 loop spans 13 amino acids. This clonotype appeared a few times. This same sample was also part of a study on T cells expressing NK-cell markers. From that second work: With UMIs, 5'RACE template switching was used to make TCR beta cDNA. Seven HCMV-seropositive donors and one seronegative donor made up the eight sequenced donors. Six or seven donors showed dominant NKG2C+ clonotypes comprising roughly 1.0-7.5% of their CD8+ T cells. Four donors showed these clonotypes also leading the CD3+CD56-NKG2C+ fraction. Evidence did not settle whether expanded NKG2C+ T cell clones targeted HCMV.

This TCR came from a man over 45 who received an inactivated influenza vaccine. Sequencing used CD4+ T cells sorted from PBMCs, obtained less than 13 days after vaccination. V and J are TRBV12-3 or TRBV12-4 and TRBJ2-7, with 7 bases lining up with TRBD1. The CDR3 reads CASRYTTGTEQYF. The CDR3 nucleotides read TGTGCCAGCAGATATACGACAGGGACCGAGCAGTACTTC.